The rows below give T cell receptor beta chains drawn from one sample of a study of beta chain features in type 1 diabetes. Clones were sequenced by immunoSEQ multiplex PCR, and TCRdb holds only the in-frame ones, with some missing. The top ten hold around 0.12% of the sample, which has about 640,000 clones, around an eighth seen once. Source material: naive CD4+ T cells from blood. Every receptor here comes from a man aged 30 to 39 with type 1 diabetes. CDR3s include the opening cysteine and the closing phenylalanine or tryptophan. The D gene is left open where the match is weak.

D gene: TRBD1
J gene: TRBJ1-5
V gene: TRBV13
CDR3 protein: CASSLGQGLNQPQHF

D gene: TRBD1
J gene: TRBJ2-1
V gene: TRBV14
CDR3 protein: CASRETGPYNEQFF

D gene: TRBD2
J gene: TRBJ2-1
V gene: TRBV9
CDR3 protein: CASSPRLAGGSYSSYNEQFF

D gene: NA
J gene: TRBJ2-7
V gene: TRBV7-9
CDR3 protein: CASPFYEQYF

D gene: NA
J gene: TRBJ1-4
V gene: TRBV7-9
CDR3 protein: CASTGGEKLFF

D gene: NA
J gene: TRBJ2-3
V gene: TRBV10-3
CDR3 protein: CAISAAQGPDGTDTQYF

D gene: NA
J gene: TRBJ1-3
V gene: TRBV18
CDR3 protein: CASSPFEHSGNTIYF

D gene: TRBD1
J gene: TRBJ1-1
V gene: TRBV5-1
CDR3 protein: CASSQAGTGQIAFF

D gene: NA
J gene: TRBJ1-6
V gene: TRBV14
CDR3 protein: CASSQDSPGSGSPLHF

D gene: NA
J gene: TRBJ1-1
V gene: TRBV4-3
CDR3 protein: CASSQDPVMNTEAFF

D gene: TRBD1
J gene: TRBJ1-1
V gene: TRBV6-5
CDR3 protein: CASSYRRGLLDTEAFF

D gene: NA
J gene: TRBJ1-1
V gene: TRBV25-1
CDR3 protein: CASSAEWGDTEAFF

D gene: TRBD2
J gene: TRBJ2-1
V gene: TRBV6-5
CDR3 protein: CASSGTSGAYNEQFF

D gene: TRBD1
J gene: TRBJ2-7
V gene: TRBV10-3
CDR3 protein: CAISEGGQPPYEQYF

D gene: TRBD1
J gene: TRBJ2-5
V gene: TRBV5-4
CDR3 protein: CASSWDRGTRGETQYF

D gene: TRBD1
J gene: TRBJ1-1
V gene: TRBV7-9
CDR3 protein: CASSRLRTGGNTEAFF

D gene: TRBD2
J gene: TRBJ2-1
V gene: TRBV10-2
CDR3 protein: CASTRTSGGTSSYNEQFF

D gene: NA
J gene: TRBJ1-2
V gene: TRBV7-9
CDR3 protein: CASSPRGNYGYTF

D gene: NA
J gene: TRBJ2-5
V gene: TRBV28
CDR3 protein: CASSLRGAQETQYF

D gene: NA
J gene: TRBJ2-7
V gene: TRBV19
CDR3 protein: CASSNMGYEQYF

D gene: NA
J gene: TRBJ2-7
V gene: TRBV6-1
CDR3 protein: CASKEGLDYEQYF

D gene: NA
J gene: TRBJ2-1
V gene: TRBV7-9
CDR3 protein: CASSRNNEQFF

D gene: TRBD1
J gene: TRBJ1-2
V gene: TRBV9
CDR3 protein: CASSVDLGQAISRGGYGYTF

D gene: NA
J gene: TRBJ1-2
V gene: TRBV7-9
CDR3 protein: CASSLATGYGYTF

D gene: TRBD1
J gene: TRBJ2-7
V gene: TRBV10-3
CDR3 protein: CAISQTGGGYEQYF

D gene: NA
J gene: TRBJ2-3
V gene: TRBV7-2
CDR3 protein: CASSLFRGAGTDTQYF

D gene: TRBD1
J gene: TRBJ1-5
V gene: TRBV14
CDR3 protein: CASSQIQGGPQHF

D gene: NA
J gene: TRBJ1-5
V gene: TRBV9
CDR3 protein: CASSVGGDSNQPQHF

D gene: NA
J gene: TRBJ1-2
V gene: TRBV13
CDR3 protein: CASSVSANYGYTF

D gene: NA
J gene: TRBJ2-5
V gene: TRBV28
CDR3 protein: CASSFGWQTQYF

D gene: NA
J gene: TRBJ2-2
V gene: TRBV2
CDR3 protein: CASSESGQYTGELFF

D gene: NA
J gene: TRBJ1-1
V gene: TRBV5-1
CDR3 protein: CASSLQGHTEAFF

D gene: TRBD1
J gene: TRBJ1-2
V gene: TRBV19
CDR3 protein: CASSMGQDYGYTF

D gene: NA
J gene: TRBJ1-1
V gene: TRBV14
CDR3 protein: CASSQDPVSVAGRPLNTEAFF

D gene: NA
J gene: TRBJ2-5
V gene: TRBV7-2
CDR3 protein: CASSLAAGAQETQYF

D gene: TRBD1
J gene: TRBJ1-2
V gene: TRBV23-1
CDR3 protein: CASSPGQGVDGYTF

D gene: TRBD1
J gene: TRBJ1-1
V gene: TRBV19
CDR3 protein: CASSTTGQGPEAFF

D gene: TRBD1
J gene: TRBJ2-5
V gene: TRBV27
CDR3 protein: CASSFRQGNQETQYF

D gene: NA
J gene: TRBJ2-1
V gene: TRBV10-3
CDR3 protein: CAITKTPLYNEQFF

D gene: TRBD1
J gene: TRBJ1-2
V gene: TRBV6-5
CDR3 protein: CASSYTGTGGDYGYTF

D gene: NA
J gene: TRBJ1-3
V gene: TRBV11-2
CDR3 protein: CASSFTDSSGNTIYF

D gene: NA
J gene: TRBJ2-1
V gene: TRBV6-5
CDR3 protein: CASSYQANPGTNEQFF

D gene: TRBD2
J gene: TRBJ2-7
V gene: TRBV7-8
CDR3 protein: CASSLALGLAGSYEQYF

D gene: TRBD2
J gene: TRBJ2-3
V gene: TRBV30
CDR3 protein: CAWRRLAGGPLTNTDAQYF

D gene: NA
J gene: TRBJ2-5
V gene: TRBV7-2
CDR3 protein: CASSLRVSARVETQYF

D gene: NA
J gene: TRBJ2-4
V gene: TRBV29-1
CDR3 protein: CSVEKDGKNIQYF

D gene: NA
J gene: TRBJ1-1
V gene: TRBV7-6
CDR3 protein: CASSSTHGGTEAFF

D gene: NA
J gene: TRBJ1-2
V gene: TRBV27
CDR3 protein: CASSSVAGGYTF

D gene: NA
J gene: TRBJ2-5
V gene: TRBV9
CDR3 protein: CASSPPGLRETQYF

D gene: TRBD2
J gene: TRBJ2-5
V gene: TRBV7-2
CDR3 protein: CATSGGVQETQYF

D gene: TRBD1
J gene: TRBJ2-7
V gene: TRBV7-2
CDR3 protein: CASSLDRDNYEQYF

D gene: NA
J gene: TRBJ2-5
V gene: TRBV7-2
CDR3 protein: CASSSRWGGEETQYF

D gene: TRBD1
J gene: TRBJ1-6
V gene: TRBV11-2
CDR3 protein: CASSPSGTANSPLHF